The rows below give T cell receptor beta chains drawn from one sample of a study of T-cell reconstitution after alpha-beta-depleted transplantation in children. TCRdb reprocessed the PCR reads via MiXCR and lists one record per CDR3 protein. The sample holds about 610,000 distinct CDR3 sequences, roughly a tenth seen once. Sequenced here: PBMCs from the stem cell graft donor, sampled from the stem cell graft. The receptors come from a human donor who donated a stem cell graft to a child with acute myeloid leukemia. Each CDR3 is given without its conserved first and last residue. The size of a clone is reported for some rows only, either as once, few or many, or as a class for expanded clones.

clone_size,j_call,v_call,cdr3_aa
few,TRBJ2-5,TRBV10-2,ASTLAGVETQY
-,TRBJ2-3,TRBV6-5,ASSSPVRDTQY
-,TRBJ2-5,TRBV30,AWSGDRVRETQY
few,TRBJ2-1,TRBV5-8,ASSLEEFSYNEQF
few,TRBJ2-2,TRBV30,AWSAGTGSPGELF
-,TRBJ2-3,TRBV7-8,ASSSSPVSTDTQY
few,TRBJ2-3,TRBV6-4,ASSATLSTDTQY
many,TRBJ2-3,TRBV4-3,ASSRTSGVPDTQY
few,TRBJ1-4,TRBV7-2,ASQQGRGEKLF
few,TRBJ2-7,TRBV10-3,AQSSGTSDEQY
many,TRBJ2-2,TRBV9,ASSVVGHNTGELF
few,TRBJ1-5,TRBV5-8,ASRPRTGSTLH
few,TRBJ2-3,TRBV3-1,ASSHSGTILDTQY
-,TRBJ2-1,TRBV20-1,SATGLAGAPGNEQF
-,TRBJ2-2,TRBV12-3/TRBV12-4,ASSLPLGWAGELF
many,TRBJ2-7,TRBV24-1,ATSDPGTNYEQY
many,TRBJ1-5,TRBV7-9,ASSPLQGFPQH
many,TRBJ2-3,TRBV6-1,ASKGQGGMTDTQY
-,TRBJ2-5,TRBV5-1,ASSLRVGYGRNTGTQY
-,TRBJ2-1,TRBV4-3,ASSQELAGGRQEQF
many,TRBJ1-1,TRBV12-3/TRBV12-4,ASSLKGTGATEAF
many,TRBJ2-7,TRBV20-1,SAREISGRDPRGQY
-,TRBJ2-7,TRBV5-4,ASSRREPGEQY
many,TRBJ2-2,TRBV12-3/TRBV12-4,ASSPTSGRARSGELF
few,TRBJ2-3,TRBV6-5,ASSYSERGDTQY
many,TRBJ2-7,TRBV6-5,ASSYSETSVYEQY
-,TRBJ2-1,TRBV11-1,ASSFRDPAYNEQF
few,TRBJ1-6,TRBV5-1,ASSLVQGVESPLH
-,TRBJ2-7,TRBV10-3,AISLGTAIYEQY
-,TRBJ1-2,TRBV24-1,ATSDPGANYGYT
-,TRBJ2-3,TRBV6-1,ASSLDRRTDTQY
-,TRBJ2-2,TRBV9,ASSVEGTGTTGELF
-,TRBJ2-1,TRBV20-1,SARDRQVYNEQF
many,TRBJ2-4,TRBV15,ATSREGGLQY
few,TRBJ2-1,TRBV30,AWKSGIYNEQF
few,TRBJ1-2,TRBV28,ASVQGPGYGYT
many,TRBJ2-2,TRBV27,ASKARSSGRDTGELF
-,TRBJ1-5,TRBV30,AWSGQGAAQPQH
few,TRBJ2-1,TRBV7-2,ASSLGPAALKQF
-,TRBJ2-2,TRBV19,ASSQSGTAGELF
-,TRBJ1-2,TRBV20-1,SARDRIGDRYGYT
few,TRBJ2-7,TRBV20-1,SARSLAGGRYEQY
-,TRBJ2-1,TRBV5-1,ASSLQELLYNEQF
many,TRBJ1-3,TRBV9,ASSPGGRSGNTIY
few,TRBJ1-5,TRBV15,ATSTRQGLGQPQH
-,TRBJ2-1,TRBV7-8,ASSGRQGVGNEQF
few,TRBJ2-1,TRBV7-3,ASSLSQDYNEQF
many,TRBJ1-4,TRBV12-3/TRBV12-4,ASSLSGLEKLF
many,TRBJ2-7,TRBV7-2,ASSLHGVGAPVYEQY
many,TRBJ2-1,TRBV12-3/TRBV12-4,ASSPEPERGGF
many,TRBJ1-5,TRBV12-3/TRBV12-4,ASSPRQGDQPQH
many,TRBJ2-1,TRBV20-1,SARVLAGPHNEQF
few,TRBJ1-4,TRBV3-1,ASGWVATNEKLF
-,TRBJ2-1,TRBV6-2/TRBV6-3,ASSYRGGERSEQF
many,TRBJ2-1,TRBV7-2,ASSLIVLYNEQF
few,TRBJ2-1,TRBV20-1,SAREGTSGYNEQF
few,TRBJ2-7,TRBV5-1,ASSLSGSGGEQY
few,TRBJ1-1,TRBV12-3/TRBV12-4,ASTTGGESEAF
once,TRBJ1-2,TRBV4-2,AMSPRDGYGYT